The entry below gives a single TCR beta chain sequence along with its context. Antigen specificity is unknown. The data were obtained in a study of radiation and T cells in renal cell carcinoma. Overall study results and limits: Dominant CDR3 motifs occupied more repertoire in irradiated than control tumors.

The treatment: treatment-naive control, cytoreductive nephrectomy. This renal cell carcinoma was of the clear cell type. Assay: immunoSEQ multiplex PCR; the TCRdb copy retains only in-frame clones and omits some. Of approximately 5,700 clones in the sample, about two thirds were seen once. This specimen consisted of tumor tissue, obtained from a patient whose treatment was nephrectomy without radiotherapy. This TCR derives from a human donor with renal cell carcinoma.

The CDR3 is CATREGLNQETQYF. The CDR3 nucleotides are TGCGCCACCCGGGAGGGCCTTAATCAAGAGACCCAGTACTTC. The chain uses TRBV5-1 and TRBJ2-5; 8 nucleotides match TRBD2. J lost 2 bases, V lost 9 bases, and 9 bases had no gene match. Germline values: CDR1 SGHRS, CDR2 YFSETQ. The CDR3 totals 14 residues. Filled out from reference TRBV5-1 and TRBJ2-5, the complete variable domain reads KAGVTQTPRYLIKTRGQQVTLSCSPISGHRSVSWYQQTPGQGLQFLFEYFSETQRNKGNFPGRFSGRQFSNSRSEMNVSTLELGDSALYLCATREGLNQETQYFGPGTRLLVL.